A single sample is the source of the 2 T cell receptor beta chains below, sequenced in a study of cytomegalovirus exposure and HLA in healthy donors. PCR employed 60 Vbeta and 13 Jbeta primers. Measured with immunoSEQ multiplex PCR; TCRdb has only the in-frame clones, and not every one. The table includes some 45,000 clones, around 87% detected once. Sequencing was carried out using PBMCs. The receptors here all came from a woman in her forties in good health and CMV-seropositive.

The V gene is TRBV7-2, the J gene TRBJ2-3; tentative D call: TRBD2 (6 bases). The germline V and J ends were trimmed by 4 bases and 2 bases, with 13 bases remaining between them. Looked up from germline, CDR1 is SGHTA and CDR2 is FQGNSA. CDR3 length: 15 residues. The CDR3 loop reads CASSSRTTFTDTQYF. In DNA form, the CDR3 reads TGTGCCAGCAGCTCACGGACTACCTTCACAGATACGCAGTATTTT.

This clone was observed once. V gene TRBV5-6 combines with J gene TRBJ2-5; tentatively, D is TRBD1 (5 bases). Trimming shortened V by 4 bases and J by 5 bases, and 12 bases separated the two germline ends. Germline loops: CDR1 SGHDT, CDR2 YYEEEE. CDR3 size: 13 residues. For the CDR3, the DNA is TGTGCCAGCAGCATCAGGGTTACTGAGACCCAGTACTTC. Protein: CASSIRVTETQYF.